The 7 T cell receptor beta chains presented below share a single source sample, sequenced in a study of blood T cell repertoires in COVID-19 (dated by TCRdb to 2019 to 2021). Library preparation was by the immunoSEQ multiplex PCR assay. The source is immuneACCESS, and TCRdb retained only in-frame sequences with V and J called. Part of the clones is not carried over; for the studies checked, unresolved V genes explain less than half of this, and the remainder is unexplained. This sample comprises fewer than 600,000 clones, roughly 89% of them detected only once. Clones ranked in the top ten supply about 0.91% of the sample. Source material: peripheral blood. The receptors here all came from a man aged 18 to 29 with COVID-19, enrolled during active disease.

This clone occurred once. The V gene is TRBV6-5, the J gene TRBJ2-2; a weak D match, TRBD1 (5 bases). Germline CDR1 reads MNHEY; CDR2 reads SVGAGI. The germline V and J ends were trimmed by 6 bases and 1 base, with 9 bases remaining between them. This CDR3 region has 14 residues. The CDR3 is CASRSTGNTGELFF. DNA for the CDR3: TGTGCCAGCAGGAGTACAGGGAACACCGGGGAGCTGTTTTTT.

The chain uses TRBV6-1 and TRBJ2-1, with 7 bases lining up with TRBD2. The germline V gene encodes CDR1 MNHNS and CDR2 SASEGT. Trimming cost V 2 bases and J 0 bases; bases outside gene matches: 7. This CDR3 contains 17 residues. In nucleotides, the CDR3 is TGTGCCAGCAGTGAATCGTTGGGCGGGAGCTCCTACAATGAGCAGTTCTTC. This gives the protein CASSESLGGSSYNEQFF.

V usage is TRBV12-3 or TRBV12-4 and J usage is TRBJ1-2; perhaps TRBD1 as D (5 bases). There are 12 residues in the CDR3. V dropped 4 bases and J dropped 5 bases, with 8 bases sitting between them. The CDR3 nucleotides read TGTGCCAGCAGTTGGGGCGAATATGGCTACACCTTC. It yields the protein CASSWGEYGYTF.

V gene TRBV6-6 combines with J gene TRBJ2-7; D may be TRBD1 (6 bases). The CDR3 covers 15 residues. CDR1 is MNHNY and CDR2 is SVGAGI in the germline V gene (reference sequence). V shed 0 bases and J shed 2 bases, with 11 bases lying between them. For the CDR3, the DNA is TGTGCCAGCAGTTACTCAGGGGGAGCAACCTACGAGCAGTACTTC. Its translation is CASSYSGGATYEQYF.

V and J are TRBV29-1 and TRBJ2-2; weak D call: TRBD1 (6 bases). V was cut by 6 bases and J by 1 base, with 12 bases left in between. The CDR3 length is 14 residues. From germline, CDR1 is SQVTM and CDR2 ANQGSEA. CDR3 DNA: TGCAGCGTCACGACAGGAGGGAACACCGGGGAGCTGTTTTTT. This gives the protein CSVTTGGNTGELFF.

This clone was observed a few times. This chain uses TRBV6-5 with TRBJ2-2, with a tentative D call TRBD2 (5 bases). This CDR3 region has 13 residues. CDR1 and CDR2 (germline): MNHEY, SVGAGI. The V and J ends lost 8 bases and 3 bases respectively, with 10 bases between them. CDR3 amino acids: CASASGDTGELFF. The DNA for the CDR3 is TGTGCCAGCGCCAGCGGAGACACCGGGGAGCTGTTTTTT.

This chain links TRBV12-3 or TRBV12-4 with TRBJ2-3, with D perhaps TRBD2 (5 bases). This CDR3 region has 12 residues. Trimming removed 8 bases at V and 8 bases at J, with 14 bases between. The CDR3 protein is CASSPGGGTQYF. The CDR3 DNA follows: TGTGCCAGCTCCCCAGGAGGCGGTACGCAGTATTTT.